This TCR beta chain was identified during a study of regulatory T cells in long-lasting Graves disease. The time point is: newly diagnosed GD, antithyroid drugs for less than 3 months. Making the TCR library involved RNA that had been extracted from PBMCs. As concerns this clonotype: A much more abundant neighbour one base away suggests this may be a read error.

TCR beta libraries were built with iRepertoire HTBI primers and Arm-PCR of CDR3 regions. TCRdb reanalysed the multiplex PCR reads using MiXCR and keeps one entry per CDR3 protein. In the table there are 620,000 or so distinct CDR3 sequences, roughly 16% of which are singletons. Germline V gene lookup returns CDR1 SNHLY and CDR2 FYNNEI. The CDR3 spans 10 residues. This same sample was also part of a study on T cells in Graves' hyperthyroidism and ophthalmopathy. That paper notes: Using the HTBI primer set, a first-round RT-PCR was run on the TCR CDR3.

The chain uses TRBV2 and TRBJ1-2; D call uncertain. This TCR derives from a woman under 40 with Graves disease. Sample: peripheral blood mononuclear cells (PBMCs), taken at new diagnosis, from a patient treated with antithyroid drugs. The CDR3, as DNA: TGTGTCAGCCGCAGGTCTAGCTACACCTTC. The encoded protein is CVSRRSSYTF.